This T cell receptor beta chain derives from a study of blood T cells in healthy people across ages. Isolation yielded PBMCs, at least 6 million per sample, in every case. Primers used in a second PCR of roughly 7 to 12 cycles were a sample-barcoded 5' primer and a J-beta primer mix. TCRdb itself ran the 5' RACE reads through MiXCR, one entry per CDR3 protein. The sample lists over 1.5 million distinct CDR3 sequences, about 50% occurring once. The CDR3 length is 17 residues. The J segment lost 6 bases and the V segment lost 0 bases, leaving 11 bases of the junction unmatched. Germline V gene lookup returns CDR1 MGHRA and CDR2 YSYEKL.

The rearrangement uses TRBV4-1 and TRBJ1-5; TRBD1 agrees at 7 bases. Sequencing was done on a sample of blood. This sequence originates from a woman aged 40 to 50 in good health. The CDR3 DNA reads as TGCGCCAGCAGCCAAGAGACAGGGCCTAGGGGCCGTCAGCCCCAGCATTTT. Its translation: CASSQETGPRGRQPQHF.